This section outlines one T cell receptor beta chain sequence together with its context. Its antigen is currently not known. No much larger clone is present one base from it, and per-base qualities are unavailable. This record comes from a study of lymphopenia after photon versus proton radiotherapy (dated by TCRdb to between 2017 and 2020). About the full investigation: The immunological effects of photon versus proton radiation therapy were compared in patients with gastrointestinal tumors who developed high-grade lymphopenia. The cohort included roughly 20 patients with gastrointestinal tumors who developed lymphopenia after receiving either photon or proton therapy. The study aimed to characterize how the two radiation modalities differ in their impact on the immune system.

Trimming costs V 5 bases and J 2 bases, and their ends lie 10 bases apart. The germline V gene encodes CDR1 LNHDA and CDR2 SQIVND (reference sequence). The CDR3 has 14 amino acids, counting the end cysteine and phenylalanine. Only the CDR3 region is kept as DNA, spanning 42 bases read in frame from base 1. The receptor library was made with the immunoSEQ multiplex PCR assay. T cell repertoires were profiled by deep sequencing of rearranged TCR beta loci, alongside multiparametric flow cytometry. Here the immuneACCESS table is served through TCRdb, limited to in-frame sequences with V and J called. Missing clones are a known gap in these copies; in checked studies unresolved V genes cover under half, and the rest lacks a known reason. The sample includes 65,000 or so clones, with about nine tenths observed a single time. The top ten hold about 13% of the sample. Study-wide findings and limitations: After the lymphocyte count nadir, oligoclonal expansion, especially of CD8+ Temra cells, was observed in photon-treated repertoires, and the drop in diversity was driven by this expansion. Across the cohort, an inverse correlation was found between a larger post-nadir drop in TCR diversity and overall survival time among patients who died. During treatment, patients who received proton therapy stayed relatively stable, whereas patients who received photon therapy lost naive T cells and TCR diversity and gained effector/memory populations. The survival association was assessed only in patients who died, and the authors presented better survival with proton therapy as a possibility rather than a demonstrated result.

Rearrangement joined TRBV19 to TRBJ1-5, with the D gene uncertain. This clonotype originated in an elderly man with esophageal cancer. The source material was peripheral blood, sampled from a patient treated with proton-based radiotherapy. The encoded CDR3 is CASSPGGRNQPQHF. The bases read TGTGCCAGTAGTCCAGGTGGGCGCAATCAGCCCCAGCATTTT.